The 24 T cell receptor beta chains listed next were all sequenced from one sample in a study of identical twins. Via MiXCR, TCRdb re-called the 5' RACE reads, giving one row per CDR3 protein. The sample lists about 520,000 distinct CDR3 sequences, about 20% seen once, with approximately 0.95% in the top ten. The data also belong to a second study, concerning T cells expressing NK-cell markers.

The material sequenced was CD4+ T cells sorted from blood. The source is a woman younger than 35 in good health.

This clonotype was counted only a few times. This sequence joins TRBV20-1 and TRBJ1-5, with 8 bases lining up with TRBD1. This CDR3 is built from 12 residues. Trimming removed 5 bases from V and 6 bases from J; junction bases left unmatched: 3. Per germline, CDR1 DFQATT and CDR2 SNEGSKA (reference sequence). The CDR3 is CSALTGGQPQHF. The CDR3 DNA follows: TGCAGTGCTCTTACAGGGGGTCAGCCCCAGCATTTT.

The gene calls are TRBV4-2 and TRBJ2-3; 8 bases map to TRBD1. The J segment lost 3 bases and the V segment lost 0 bases, leaving 2 bases of the junction unmatched. The CDR3 is 15 residues long. The germline V gene encodes CDR1 LGHNA and CDR2 YNFKEQ. CDR3 bases: TGTGCCAGCAGCCAAGAAGACAGGGGAACAGATACGCAGTATTTT. The encoded protein is CASSQEDRGTDTQYF.

This clonotype was observed a few times. The chain carries TRBV27 and TRBJ2-5, with D unresolved. Trimming cost V 6 bases and J 5 bases, with 16 bases left between them. The CDR3 runs to 14 residues. Germline-derived CDR1 and CDR2 are MNHEY and SMNVEV (reference sequence). The CDR3 region has the DNA TGTGCCAGCAGACCCGCGGTATTAGGGGAGACCCAGTACTTC. Its protein is CASRPAVLGETQYF.

The chain has TRBV12-3 or TRBV12-4 and TRBJ2-7, with 12 bases identical to TRBD2. This CDR3 region has 15 residues. The J segment lost 7 bases and the V segment lost 5 bases, leaving 9 bases of the junction unmatched. The chain's CDR3 is CASSSRLAGGGEQYF. The CDR3 DNA sequence: TGTGCCAGCAGTAGCCGGCTAGCGGGAGGGGGAGAGCAGTACTTC.

This clonotype showed up many times. The chain combines TRBV12-3 or TRBV12-4 with TRBJ2-7; 10 nucleotides agree with TRBD1. CDR3 length equals 15 residues. V was clipped by 3 bases and J by 7 bases; unmatched bases: 9. The CDR3 reads CASSLRAGQGKEQYF. The CDR3 DNA reads TGTGCCAGCAGTTTGAGGGCGGGACAGGGGAAGGAGCAGTACTTC.

There are many counts of this clonotype. The V gene is TRBV5-1, the J gene TRBJ1-4; no definite D call. This CDR3 is 15 amino acids long. Germline values: CDR1 SGHRS, CDR2 YFSETQ. Trimming shortened V by 2 bases and J by 5 bases, and 13 bases separated the two germline ends. The CDR3 protein is CASSFESRMNEKLFF. Written as DNA, the CDR3 is TGCGCCAGCAGCTTCGAAAGTCGGATGAATGAAAAACTGTTTTTT.

This sequence joins TRBV2 and TRBJ2-7; D not resolved. The end of the DNA is better explained by TRBJ2-1, so the J call may be wrong. The CDR3 consists of 14 residues. Germline loops: CDR1 SNHLY, CDR2 FYNNEI. This chain's CDR3 is CASSSERSSYEQFF. The CDR3 region has the DNA TGTGCCAGCAGTTCAGAGCGAAGCTCCTACGAGCAGTTCTTC.

This clonotype appeared a few times. CDR3 nucleotide sequence: TGTGCCAGCAGTGTCCTTGACAGATTCCTATATGGCTACACCTTC. This translates into CASSVLDRFLYGYTF. This sequence joins TRBV12-3 or TRBV12-4 and TRBJ1-2; tentatively, D is TRBD1 (5 bases). This CDR3 comprises 15 residues. V was trimmed by 5 bases and J by 5 bases, leaving 18 bases between them.

This clonotype has at least ten counts. The V call is TRBV20-1, the J call TRBJ2-6; D is ambiguous. Germline lookup yields CDR1 DFQATT and CDR2 SNEGSKA (reference sequence). V was pared by 4 bases and J by 1 base, with 11 bases between. The CDR3 has 15 amino acids. CDR3 loop: CSAMPGLSGANVLTF. The CDR3 DNA is TGCAGTGCTATGCCAGGCTTATCTGGGGCCAACGTCCTGACTTTC.

This rearrangement joins TRBV11-2 to TRBJ2-4, with TRBD2 matching 9 bases. The junction had 11 bases not matched to a gene; V was cut back by 5 bases and J by 6 bases. This CDR3 is built from 16 residues. Germline CDR1 SGHAT, CDR2 FQNNGV. The CDR3 loop is CASSQRGGRVLNIQYF. As DNA, the CDR3 is TGTGCCAGCAGCCAGAGGGGCGGGAGGGTATTAAACATTCAGTACTTC.

Worth noting for this clonotype: The junction differs from germline at one of its ends, possibly a read error. This chain connects TRBV7-9 to TRBJ2-7; 8 nucleotides line up with TRBD2. Germline CDR1 and CDR2: SEHNR and FQNEAQ (reference sequence). The CDR3 contains 15 residues. The CDR3 protein is CASSLAGPRLGEQYF. CDR3 nucleotides: TGTGCCAGCAGCCTAGCGGGCCCTCGACTGGGGGAGCAGTACTTC.

This chain links TRBV7-8 with TRBJ2-1, with 12 bases matching TRBD2. The ends lost 6 bases at V and 7 bases at J; junction bases unmatched: 10. In germline, CDR1 is SGHVS, CDR2 FQNEAQ. The CDR3 is made up of 16 amino acids. The CDR3 DNA reads as TGTGCCAGCAGGAGATTTCTAGCGGGGGGGCCTAATGAGCAGTTCTTC. This codes for CASRRFLAGGPNEQFF. Together with reference TRBV7-8 and TRBJ2-1, the CDR3 gives the full variable domain: GAGVSQSPRYKVAKRGQDVALRCDPISGHVSLFWYQQALGQGPEFLTYFQNEAQLDKSGLPSDRFFAERPEGSVSTLKIQRTQQEDSAVYLCASRRFLAGGPNEQFFGPGTRLTVL.

This clonotype was recorded at least ten times. V and J are TRBV5-1 and TRBJ2-7; possibly TRBD1 for D (6 bases). CDR1 SGHRS and CDR2 YFSETQ come from the germline V gene. The CDR3 is 14 amino acids. Trimming removed 4 bases at V and 5 bases at J, with 16 bases between. The chain's CDR3 is CASSQGHRAHEQYF. DNA of the CDR3: TGCGCCAGCAGCCAGGGACACCGGGCACACGAGCAGTACTTC.

In its sample, this clonotype was seen many times. J is TRBJ2-5 and V is TRBV10-3; TRBD2 is a possible D gene (6 bases). Germline CDR1 ENHRY, CDR2 SYGVKD. The CDR3 is 13 residues long. Trimming shortened V by 8 bases and J by 2 bases, and 12 bases separated the two germline ends. The CDR3 coding sequence is TGTGCCATCTCTGGCGGACTACAAGAGACCCAGTACTTC. It specifies CAISGGLQETQYF.

This sequence joins TRBV7-2 and TRBJ2-2; TRBD2 agrees at 7 bases. The V gene's germline CDR1 is SGHTA and CDR2 FQGNSA. After removal of 5 bases from V and 6 bases from J, the junction contained 9 bases not matched to a gene. The CDR3 consists of 15 residues. The CDR3 DNA reads TGTGCCAGCAGCGCGACTGGCAGCGGGGCCGGGGAGCTGTTTTTT. Its protein is CASSATGSGAGELFF. The full variable domain, completed using reference TRBV7-2 and TRBJ2-2, is GAGVSQSPSNKVTEKGKDVELRCDPISGHTALYWYRQSLGQGLEFLIYFQGNSAPDKSGLPSDRFSAERTGGSVSTLTIQRTQQEDSAVYLCASSATGSGAGELFFGEGSRLTVL.

V and J are TRBV21-1 and TRBJ2-1; the D call TRBD1 from the table was never checked on the DNA. TRBV21-1 is shown as a pseudogene. The CDR3 consists of 16 residues. The CDR3 reads CASSRRDGEPPHEQFF. CDR3 in DNA: TGTGCCAGCAGCAGGCGGGACGGGGAACCTCCGCATGAGCAGTTCTTC.

The DNA for the CDR3 is TGTGCCAGCAGCTTAACGACAGGGGGAGGAGAAAAACTGTTTTTT. Translating gives CASSLTTGGGEKLFF. The chain recombines TRBV11-2 with TRBJ1-4; 9 bases line up with TRBD1. Germline CDR1 reads SGHAT; CDR2 reads FQNNGV. The length of the CDR3 is 15 residues. V trimming: 2 bases; J trimming: 8 bases; junction bases outside the gene matches: 6. The complete variable domain, with remaining parts taken from reference TRBV11-2 and TRBJ1-4, reads EAGVAQSPRYKIIEKRQSVAFWCNPISGHATLYWYQQILGQGPKLLIQFQNNGVVDDSQLPKDRFSAERLKGVDSTLKIQPAKLEDSAVYLCASSLTTGGGEKLFFGSGTQLSVL.

This clonotype was detected only a few times. The rearrangement joins TRBV7-2 to TRBJ2-3; D gene unclear. The CDR3 runs to 13 residues. The ends were cut back, 3 bases at V and 5 bases at J, with 9 bases in the middle. CDR1 SGHTA and CDR2 FQGNSA come from the germline V gene. The chain's CDR3 is CASSFKRRDTQYF. The CDR3 region has the DNA TGTGCCAGCAGCTTTAAACGGCGAGATACGCAGTATTTT.

This clonotype was detected only a few times. This chain joins TRBV20-1 and TRBJ1-5, with no clear D. V gave up 6 bases and J gave up 3 bases, with 15 bases separating them. The CDR3 covers 14 residues. Germline CDR1 DFQATT, CDR2 SNEGSKA (reference sequence). CDR3 loop: CSALVRAVNQPQHF. CDR3 sequence (DNA): TGCAGTGCCCTGGTTCGGGCAGTCAATCAGCCCCAGCATTTT.

The J gene is TRBJ2-5, the V gene TRBV5-1, with a tentative D call TRBD2 (5 bases). Germline-derived CDR1 and CDR2 are SGHRS and YFSETQ. The CDR3 totals 14 residues. V lost 4 bases to trimming and J lost 5 bases, with 15 bases between them. CDR3 loop: CASSSLGGVETQYF. The CDR3 DNA follows: TGCGCCAGCAGCAGCCTCGGAGGAGTTGAGACCCAGTACTTC.

This rearrangement joins TRBV18 to TRBJ2-4; tentatively, D is TRBD2 (6 bases). The V gene's germline CDR1 is KGHSH and CDR2 LQKENI. The CDR3 extends over 16 amino acids. Trimming removed 2 bases at V and 2 bases at J, with 13 bases between. As DNA, the CDR3 is TGTGCCAGCTCACCAAGAGAGGACTATTCCAAAAACATTCAGTACTTC. Its protein is CASSPREDYSKNIQYF.

The chain uses TRBV7-6 and TRBJ1-6, with 7 positions matching TRBD1. The V and J ends lost 1 base and 14 bases, in that order; junction bases with no gene match: 8. CDR3 length equals 14 residues. The germline CDR1 and CDR2 sequences are SGHVS and FNYEAQ. Here the CDR3 reads CASSLVSGQGALHF. The CDR3 bases are TGTGCCAGCAGCTTAGTTTCTGGTCAGGGGGCCCTCCACTTT. The whole variable domain, filled in from reference TRBV7-6 and TRBJ1-6, reads GAGVSQSPRYKVTKRGQDVALRCDPISGHVSLYWYRQALGQGPEFLTYFNYEAQQDKSGLPNDRFSAERPEGSISTLTIQRTEQRDSAMYRCASSLVSGQGALHFGNGTRLTVT.

This clonotype has only a few counts. This chain uses TRBV29-1 with TRBJ2-7; 10 nucleotides agree with TRBD1. Germline CDR1 and CDR2: SQVTM and ANQGSEA. J lost 5 bases, V lost 5 bases, and 24 bases had no gene match. This CDR3 region has 19 residues. The CDR3 bases are TGCAGCGTTTGGGGCCGGGACAGGGGTCGAGGGGGTATCGTTCACGAGCAGTACTTC. Translation: CSVWGRDRGRGGIVHEQYF.

This clonotype was seen a handful of times. CDR3 nucleotides: TGTGCCAGCAGGGAAACCGGGACTTATTACTACGAGCAGTACTTC. Its protein product is CASRETGTYYYEQYF. The rearrangement joins TRBV6-1 to TRBJ2-7; TRBD2 might be the D (6 bases). Trimming removed 6 bases at V and 3 bases at J, with 18 bases between. CDR3 length equals 15 residues. Germline CDR1 and CDR2: MNHNS and SASEGT.